One and the same sample provided the 10 T cell receptor beta chains below, sequenced in a study of CD8 T cells in Susac syndrome. It was with random hexamers that 0.5 to 1 ug RNA was reverse transcribed. One entry per CDR3 protein results from TCRdb running MiXCR on the immunoSEQ multiplex PCR reads. The sample yields about 290,000 distinct CDR3 sequences, about 82% seen once. The sample was CD8+ T cells from PBMCs. These receptor sequences come from a human donor with multiple sclerosis.

This clonotype appeared a few times. V gene TRBV12-3 or TRBV12-4 combines with J gene TRBJ2-5; possible D gene TRBD2, 5 bases. This CDR3 is 14 amino acids long. The ends were cut back, 10 bases at V and 3 bases at J, with 18 bases in the middle. The CDR3 DNA reads TGTGCCACCTCATGGGGAGTTGGGAAAGAGACCCAGTACTTC. This encodes CATSWGVGKETQYF.

V and J are TRBV9 and TRBJ1-1; D gene ambiguous. Germline V gene data show CDR1 as SGDLS and CDR2 as YYNGEE. V was cut by 4 bases and J by 4 bases, with 14 bases left in between. There are 14 residues in the CDR3. CDR3 residues: CASSLHQAGTEAFF. Written as DNA, the CDR3 is TGTGCCAGCAGCCTTCACCAGGCGGGCACTGAAGCTTTCTTT. Combining the CDR3 with reference TRBV9 and TRBJ1-1 gives the whole variable domain DSGVTQTPKHLITATGQRVTLRCSPRSGDLSVYWYQQSLDQGLQFLIQYYNGEERAKGNILERFSAQQFPDLHSELNLSSLELGDSALYFCASSLHQAGTEAFFGQGTRLTVV.

CDR3 protein: CSASDGYQETQYF. CDR3 DNA sequence: TGCAGTGCTAGTGACGGGTACCAAGAGACCCAGTACTTC. The chain uses TRBV20-1 and TRBJ2-5; D unclear. Trimming took off 3 bases at V and 0 bases at J, with 8 bases between the two ends. Looked up from germline, CDR1 is DFQATT and CDR2 is SNEGSKA (reference sequence). This CDR3 region has 13 residues.

J is TRBJ2-7 and V is TRBV19; D unclear. The length of the CDR3 is 13 residues. Germline CDR1 and CDR2: LNHDA and SQIVND (reference sequence). V gave up 10 bases and J gave up 0 bases, with 13 bases separating them. The CDR3 coding sequence is TGTGCCACCGCAATAACAGACTCCTACGAGCAGTACTTC. Translated, it gives CATAITDSYEQYF.

In nucleotides, the CDR3 is TGTGCCAGCAGTTTAACAGGGGGGTCTGGGGCCAACGTCCTGACTTTC. The encoded protein is CASSLTGGSGANVLTF. The chain recombines TRBV27 with TRBJ2-6, with TRBD1 matching over 8 bases. Unmatched junction bases numbered 1, after V lost 2 bases and J lost 1 base. The length of the CDR3 is 16 residues. Per the germline V gene, CDR1 is MNHEY and CDR2 is SMNVEV (reference sequence).

This chain links TRBV29-1 with TRBJ1-3; D is undetermined. Germline CDR1 SQVTM, CDR2 ANQGSEA. Deletions cut 4 bases from V and 0 bases from J, with 10 bases between. The CDR3 length is 14 residues. The CDR3 protein is CSVVTPNSGNTIYF. The CDR3 coding sequence is TGCAGCGTTGTGACACCTAACTCTGGAAACACCATATATTTT.

CDR3 loop: CSLDGVLQGEQFF. The DNA of the CDR3 is TGCAGCCTGGACGGGGTCCTACAAGGTGAGCAGTTCTTC. The chain is built from TRBV29-1 and TRBJ2-1, with a weak D call TRBD2 (5 bases). There are 13 residues in the CDR3. The germline V gene has CDR1 SQVTM and CDR2 ANQGSEA. Trimming shortened V by 8 bases and J by 9 bases, and 20 bases separated the two germline ends.

V gene TRBV28 combines with J gene TRBJ2-7; D perhaps matches TRBD1 (5 bases). V was pared by 5 bases and J by 5 bases, with 13 bases between. The germline CDR1 and CDR2 sequences are MDHEN and SYDVKM. The CDR3 contains 13 residues. The CDR3 coding sequence is TGTGCCAGCAGTCTTTCAATAGGGGACGAGCAGTACTTC. Protein: CASSLSIGDEQYF.

This clonotype was counted once. J is TRBJ1-2 and V is TRBV6-5, with 8 nucleotides matching TRBD1. There are 17 residues in the CDR3. The ends lost 2 bases at V and 8 bases at J; junction bases unmatched: 16. The germline V gene has CDR1 MNHEY and CDR2 SVGAGI. In DNA form, the CDR3 reads TGTGCCAGCAGTTACGCCTTGGCGGGACAGGATGTCTACGGCTACACCTTC. Amino acids: CASSYALAGQDVYGYTF.

DNA of the CDR3: TGTGCCAGCAGTTACTCGACTTCGGGACAGGCAATGTATGAGCAGTTCTTC. This sequence encodes CASSYSTSGQAMYEQFF. This chain links TRBV6-2 or TRBV6-3 with TRBJ2-1, with TRBD1 matching over 8 bases. Trimming removed 0 bases from V and 8 bases from J; junction bases left unmatched: 12. CDR3 size: 17 residues. In germline, CDR1 is MNHEY, CDR2 SVGEGT.